These T cell receptor beta chains were read from a single sample in a study of shared clonotypes between healthy human individuals. Sequencing was performed with immunoSEQ multiplex PCR; in TCRdb, only in-frame clones are kept and a portion is missing. This sample carries roughly 1 million clones, roughly 74% of them seen once, and the ten largest clones take approximately 0.52%. The sequencing input was memory CD4+ T cells from PBMCs. The receptors stem from a man younger than 30 in good health. Some clones in this sample may be carry-over from other donors' samples. The CDR3 runs from the conserved cysteine through the conserved F or W. A D gene is named only where the DNA matches it firmly. A clone size is listed for some rows: how often the clone was seen (once, few, many), or a class if it is expanded.

V gene,D gene,J gene,clone size,CDR3 DNA,CDR3 protein
TRBV2,.,TRBJ1-1,.,TGTGCCAGCAGAGCCGTAACAGTGAACACTGAAGCTTTCTTT,CASRAVTVNTEAFF
TRBV25-1,TRBD1,TRBJ1-1,.,TGTGCCAGCAGGGTATCCGGACAGGGTTGGGCTGAAGCTTTCTTT,CASRVSGQGWAEAFF
TRBV11-2,.,TRBJ1-5,.,TGTGCCAGCAGCCCAGACAGAGTTCAGCCCCAGCATTTT,CASSPDRVQPQHF
TRBV7-2,TRBD2,TRBJ2-5,.,TGTGCCAGCAGCGGTGGGACTAGGGGGGAGACCCAGTACTTC,CASSGGTRGETQYF
TRBV6-1,.,TRBJ1-1,.,TGTGCCAGCAGCCAACAGATTAGGACTGAAGCTTTCTTT,CASSQQIRTEAFF
TRBV6-5,.,TRBJ2-1,.,TGTGCCAGCAAGCAATCGTCCTACAATGAGCAGTTCTTC,CASKQSSYNEQFF
TRBV25-1,.,TRBJ1-2,.,TGTGCCAGCAGTTCGGCGGGCTATAACTATGGCTACACCTTC,CASSSAGYNYGYTF
TRBV27,.,TRBJ1-1,.,TGTGCCAGCAGTCCTTCGACAGGCAAGAGGTATGGGTCTGAAGCTTTCTTT,CASSPSTGKRYGSEAFF
TRBV7-8,TRBD1,TRBJ2-6,.,TGTGCCAGCAGCTTGACAGGGGGGCTACTCTCTGGGGCCAACGTCCTGACTTTC,CASSLTGGLLSGANVLTF
TRBV2,.,TRBJ2-3,.,TGTGCCTCCCGGCAGGGCACAGATACGCAGTATTTT,CASRQGTDTQYF
TRBV5-4,.,TRBJ2-3,once,TGTGCCAGCAGCCCAACCTGGGGGCCAGATACGCAGTATTTT,CASSPTWGPDTQYF
TRBV29-1,.,TRBJ2-1,.,TGCAGCGTTGAGCCGGGACTCCATTCGCCTGAGCAGTTCTTC,CSVEPGLHSPEQFF
TRBV6-4,.,TRBJ2-2,.,TGTGCCAGCAGTCCCCGAGGGCTAGACACCGGGGAGCTGTTTTTT,CASSPRGLDTGELFF
TRBV10-3,.,TRBJ1-2,.,TGTGCCACACTCGATTCGGGTCGGGACTATGGCTACACCTTC,CATLDSGRDYGYTF
TRBV30,.,TRBJ2-2,.,TGTGCCTGGAGTTATCGGGGGTCTGGGAGGACCGGGGAGCTGTTTTTT,CAWSYRGSGRTGELFF
TRBV27,.,TRBJ2-1,.,TGTGCCAGCAGTCGTTTTGCGGCGGAAAGCAACAATGAGCAGTTCTTC,CASSRFAAESNNEQFF
TRBV10-1,.,TRBJ2-7,many,TGCGCCAGCAGTGATCGGGGCGGGAAGGGCCCCTCGAACGCAAGCGAGTACTTC,CASSDRGGKGPSNASEYF
TRBV28,.,TRBJ2-2,few,TGTGCCACCGCAAACCAACGGGGTGACACCGGGGAGCTGTTTTTT,CATANQRGDTGELFF
TRBV9,TRBD2,TRBJ2-3,.,TGTGCCAGCAGCCCAAGGCCTAGCGGGGGAGATACGCAGTATTTT,CASSPRPSGGDTQYF
TRBV2,TRBD2,TRBJ2-7,.,TGTGCCAGCAGTGGTACACGGACTAGCGGGATGACCTACGAGCAGTACTTC,CASSGTRTSGMTYEQYF
TRBV30,.,TRBJ2-7,.,TGTGCCTGGAGTGTACTGACGGCTGACTCCGAGCAGTACTTC,CAWSVLTADSEQYF
TRBV14,.,TRBJ2-6,.,TGTGCCAGCTCTGTCTCTGGGGCCAACGTCCTGACTTTC,CASSVSGANVLTF
TRBV10-1,TRBD2,TRBJ2-7,.,TGCGCCAGCAGTGACGGTCTAGCGGGAAGCGACGAGCAGTACTTC,CASSDGLAGSDEQYF